This T cell receptor (beta chain) was recorded in a study of T cell responses to AZD1222 COVID-19 vaccine (dated by TCRdb to about 2021). Describing the broader study: AZD1222 recipients given second doses at about 4 weeks or at about 12 weeks were pooled, since spike-specific TCR depth and breadth were not found to differ between the two schedules. Trial participants were enrolled into age subgroups of 18-55, 56-69 and 70-plus years, which contained about 150, 27 and 61 TCR-sequenced participants, respectively. TCR sequencing covered over 230 trial participants: 200 to 210 given two doses of AZD1222 and around 25 given two doses of MenACWY control vaccine. Study-wide conclusions, independent of this receptor: The 56-69-year group was small, and its depth increase did not reach significance, likely because of low power. Conclusions about previously exposed vaccinees were limited because only six AZD1222 recipients were SARS-CoV-2 seropositive at baseline. Participants were mostly white British and included more females than males, and it was suggested by the authors that clonal diversity may have been underestimated. No day 14 peak-response samples were available, so repertoires were characterized only after the peak T cell response. The whole spike protein was spanned by vaccine-associated CD4 TCRs, and dominant responses were seen in regions 160-218 and 743-854. Nearly half of unique spike-specific TCRs reportedly recognized epitopes outside regions mutated in the B.1.351 and B.1.1.7 variants. A significant rise in spike-specific TCR breadth and depth was observed after two AZD1222 doses relative to day 0 and relative to MenACWY recipients.

From the germline V gene, CDR1 is MNHEY and CDR2 is SVGEGT. The CDR3 has 16 amino acids, counting the end cysteine and phenylalanine. The CDR3 DNA has 48 bases and is translated from base 1. The label giving this sample's time point can be read as: baseline before first vaccination. Samples from vaccinated people were obtained from the UK trials COV001 and COV002, which included a single-blind randomized controlled phase 2/3 trial of AZD1222 (ChAdOx1 nCoV-19) in healthy adults. Trial participant PBMC samples were collected at day 0 and day 28 after the second dose for TCRbeta chain sequencing. The CDR3 regions of human TCRbeta chains were subjected to immunosequencing. For the original study's pipeline: TCRs in the repertoires were matched against a reference library of SARS-CoV-2-specific TCRs that had been generated with the MIRA antigen-specificity platform. Breadth was defined as the fraction of unique TCRs that were SARS-CoV-2-associated, and depth was defined as the fraction of total T cells that were SARS-CoV-2-associated. Using the MIRA data, each spike-specific TCR was mapped to the spike region that the TCR reacts to and placed in a CD4 or CD8 class. Log10-transformed breadth and depth values were compared by one-way ANOVA with Sidak's multiple comparisons tests. Held by TCRdb, this immuneACCESS table contains in-frame sequences only and omits some clones. Under half of the omission traces to an unresolved V gene where checked; the cause of the rest is unknown. V and J calls and clone size are those listed in that table; D and trimming were worked out from the DNA. The sample includes 95,000 to 150,000 clones, with around 94% observed a single time. The ten largest clones add up to around 1.5% of the sample.

On this clone itself: Its antigen remains unidentified. Its ends do not fully match the called genes, so a read error is possible.

Specimen: peripheral blood, collected on day 0 of AZD1222 vaccination. The TCR originated in an adult in good health. Recombination joined TRBV6-2 or TRBV6-3 with TRBJ1-2; there is no confident call for the D gene. The CDR3 region reads CASSYGPPPANYGYTF. The DNA sequence is as follows: TGTGCCAGCAGTTACGGACCGCCCCCAGCTAACTATGGCTACACTTTC.